This entry concerns a single T cell receptor beta chain. Sequenced by immunoSEQ multiplex PCR; TCRdb stores in-frame clones only, minus some. The sample lists 90,000 to 130,000 clones; more than 75% were seen once. The sample comes from a study of blood T cell repertoires in COVID-19. Study at large: Nucleic acid was either cDNA or gDNA, and it came from T cells, B-cell-depleted T cells, or PBMCs.

The CDR3 sequence is 15 residues long. V was pared by 2 bases and J by 1 base, with 3 bases of the junction left unmatched. CDR1 and CDR2 (germline): SGHRS, YFSETQ. Sequences were obtained from peripheral blood. The TCR comes from a woman between 45 and 60 years old with acute or convalescent COVID-19. The chain employs TRBV5-1 and TRBJ2-7; TRBD1 matches at 10 bases. The CDR3 is CASSFGQGVSYEQYF. DNA for the CDR3: TGCGCCAGCAGCTTTGGACAGGGGGTTTCCTACGAGCAGTACTTC.